Listed below are T cell receptor beta chains from one sample, sequenced in a study of blood T cell repertoires in COVID-19. The data were produced by immunoSEQ multiplex PCR, yet TCRdb's version contains in-frame clones alone and is incomplete. The repertoire has around 340,000 clones, 75% to 90% of them found once; the top ten carry around 7.5%. Sequencing was done on a sample of peripheral blood. The receptors here all came from a woman aged 55-70 years with COVID-19, enrolled during active disease. Each CDR3 is given with its conserved first and last residue. D genes are given only for firm matches. Size tells how often a clone was seen (once, few, many) or the class of an expanded clone, and some rows leave it out.

j_gene: TRBJ1-4
abundance: .
v_gene: TRBV5-1
d_gene: TRBD1
CDR3aa: CASRTGTVGLGEKLFF
CDR3nt: TGCGCCAGCAGAACCGGGACAGTAGGCCTTGGTGAAAAACTGTTTTTT

j_gene: TRBJ1-1
abundance: .
v_gene: TRBV30
d_gene: TRBD1
CDR3aa: CAWSARTGVEAFF
CDR3nt: TGTGCCTGGAGTGCTCGGACAGGGGTAGAAGCTTTCTTT

j_gene: TRBJ2-7
abundance: .
v_gene: TRBV28
d_gene: .
CDR3aa: CASQTATYEQYF
CDR3nt: TGTGCCAGCCAAACAGCAACCTACGAGCAGTACTTC

j_gene: TRBJ2-7
abundance: few
v_gene: TRBV30
d_gene: .
CDR3aa: CAWRRLGRWDEQYF
CDR3nt: TGTGCCTGGAGGAGACTGGGGAGGTGGGACGAGCAGTACTTC

j_gene: TRBJ1-5
abundance: few
v_gene: TRBV18
d_gene: .
CDR3aa: CASSLEMDQPQHF
CDR3nt: TGTGCCAGCTCACTTGAGATGGATCAGCCCCAGCATTTT

j_gene: TRBJ2-7
abundance: once
v_gene: TRBV2
d_gene: TRBD2
CDR3aa: CASSETGGTEQYF
CDR3nt: TGTGCCAGCAGTGAAACGGGGGGAACCGAGCAGTACTTC

j_gene: TRBJ1-2
abundance: few
v_gene: TRBV20-1
d_gene: TRBD1
CDR3aa: CSAMDRDGYTF
CDR3nt: TGCAGTGCCATGGACAGGGATGGCTACACCTTC

j_gene: TRBJ2-7
abundance: .
v_gene: TRBV15
d_gene: TRBD1
CDR3aa: CATSRVGDGDRGLRQYF
CDR3nt: TGTGCCACCAGCAGAGTCGGGGATGGGGACAGGGGGCTTCGGCAGTACTTC

j_gene: TRBJ1-1
abundance: .
v_gene: TRBV11-3
d_gene: .
CDR3aa: CASTRLGNTEAFF
CDR3nt: TGTGCCAGCACGCGGTTAGGGAACACTGAAGCTTTCTTT

j_gene: TRBJ1-5
abundance: .
v_gene: TRBV4-1
d_gene: .
CDR3aa: CASSQNPGGNQPQHF
CDR3nt: TGCGCCAGCAGCCAAAATCCCGGGGGGAATCAGCCCCAGCATTTT

j_gene: TRBJ2-7
abundance: .
v_gene: TRBV7-3
d_gene: TRBD1
CDR3aa: CASSLTGTGDEQYF
CDR3nt: TGTGCCAGCAGCTTGACAGGGACGGGCGACGAGCAGTACTTC

j_gene: TRBJ2-3
abundance: .
v_gene: TRBV7-3
d_gene: .
CDR3aa: CASSLGSGASTDTQYF
CDR3nt: TGTGCCAGCAGCTTAGGAAGCGGAGCTAGCACAGATACGCAGTATTTT

j_gene: TRBJ2-1
abundance: .
v_gene: TRBV7-3
d_gene: .
CDR3aa: CASSLMGSSSYNEQFF
CDR3nt: TGTGCCAGCAGCTTAATGGGGAGTAGCTCCTACAATGAGCAGTTCTTC

j_gene: TRBJ2-2
abundance: .
v_gene: TRBV7-9
d_gene: .
CDR3aa: CASSLALGGVNTGELFF
CDR3nt: TGTGCCAGCAGCTTAGCGTTGGGCGGGGTGAACACCGGGGAGCTGTTTTTT

j_gene: TRBJ1-5
abundance: .
v_gene: TRBV10-3
d_gene: .
CDR3aa: CAISQQGNNQPQHF
CDR3nt: TGTGCCATCAGTCAACAGGGTAACAATCAGCCCCAGCATTTT

j_gene: TRBJ1-1
abundance: .
v_gene: TRBV6-5
d_gene: .
CDR3aa: CASSSAGLECLF
CDR3nt: TGTGCCAGCAGTTCCGCGGGGCTCGAGTGCCTCTTT

j_gene: TRBJ2-7
abundance: .
v_gene: TRBV7-9
d_gene: TRBD2
CDR3aa: CASSLRLAGGLDEQYF
CDR3nt: TGTGCCAGCAGCCTTCGACTAGCGGGGGGCCTCGACGAGCAGTACTTC

j_gene: TRBJ2-1
abundance: .
v_gene: TRBV11-3
d_gene: TRBD2
CDR3aa: CASSLGTSRDNEQFF
CDR3nt: TGTGCCAGCAGCTTGGGGACTAGCCGAGACAATGAGCAGTTCTTC

j_gene: TRBJ2-1
abundance: .
v_gene: TRBV19
d_gene: TRBD2
CDR3aa: CASGKTSGSEQFF
CDR3nt: TGTGCCAGTGGAAAGACTAGCGGGAGTGAGCAGTTCTTC

j_gene: TRBJ2-3
abundance: .
v_gene: TRBV29-1
d_gene: .
CDR3aa: CSVDGEKQYF
CDR3nt: TGCAGCGTTGACGGAGAGAAGCAGTATTTT

j_gene: TRBJ2-3
abundance: .
v_gene: TRBV18
d_gene: .
CDR3aa: CASSPTEGVDTQYF
CDR3nt: TGTGCCAGCTCACCGACCGAAGGGGTCGATACGCAGTATTTT

j_gene: TRBJ2-4
abundance: .
v_gene: TRBV10-3
d_gene: TRBD1
CDR3aa: CAISESGQFLAKNIQYF
CDR3nt: TGTGCCATCAGTGAGTCGGGACAGTTTCTAGCCAAAAACATTCAGTACTTC

j_gene: TRBJ2-1
abundance: .
v_gene: TRBV5-8
d_gene: TRBD1
CDR3aa: CASSFRDRTSSYNEQFF
CDR3nt: TGTGCCAGCAGCTTTAGGGACAGAACATCGTCCTACAATGAGCAGTTCTTC

j_gene: TRBJ2-3
abundance: .
v_gene: TRBV5-1
d_gene: TRBD1
CDR3aa: CASSSGQGDLDTQYF
CDR3nt: TGCGCCAGCAGCTCCGGACAGGGGGATTTGGATACGCAGTATTTT

j_gene: TRBJ2-3
abundance: .
v_gene: TRBV5-8
d_gene: .
CDR3aa: CASSPPRGNRGDTQYF
CDR3nt: TGTGCCAGCAGCCCCCCCCGGGGTAACCGAGGGGATACGCAGTATTTT

j_gene: TRBJ2-7
abundance: once
v_gene: TRBV7-2
d_gene: .
CDR3aa: CASSLLVRYEQYF
CDR3nt: TGTGCCAGCAGCTTACTGGTTCGGTACGAGCAGTACTTC

j_gene: TRBJ2-7
abundance: .
v_gene: TRBV9
d_gene: TRBD1
CDR3aa: CASSYQGAGYEQYF
CDR3nt: TGTGCCAGCAGCTACCAGGGGGCCGGGTACGAGCAGTACTTC

j_gene: TRBJ1-2
abundance: .
v_gene: TRBV5-1
d_gene: .
CDR3aa: CASSPNREDPYYGYTF
CDR3nt: TGCGCCAGCAGCCCCAACAGGGAAGATCCCTACTATGGCTACACCTTC

j_gene: TRBJ2-1
abundance: .
v_gene: TRBV5-1
d_gene: TRBD1
CDR3aa: CASSPGQGGYNEQFF
CDR3nt: TGCGCCAGCAGCCCGGGACAGGGGGGCTACAATGAGCAGTTCTTC

j_gene: TRBJ2-5
abundance: .
v_gene: TRBV7-2
d_gene: .
CDR3aa: CASSLGPTGGGKTQYF
CDR3nt: TGTGCCAGCAGCTTAGGCCCTACGGGGGGCGGGAAGACCCAGTACTTC

j_gene: TRBJ2-3
abundance: .
v_gene: TRBV7-3
d_gene: .
CDR3aa: CASSAETYGVSTDTQYF
CDR3nt: TGTGCCAGCAGCGCCGAGACGTACGGGGTTAGCACAGATACGCAGTATTTT

j_gene: TRBJ1-1
abundance: once
v_gene: TRBV9
d_gene: .
CDR3aa: CASSSGVLARAFF
CDR3nt: TGTGCCAGCAGCTCAGGGGTCCTGGCAAGAGCTTTCTTT

j_gene: TRBJ2-5
abundance: .
v_gene: TRBV5-1
d_gene: TRBD2
CDR3aa: CASSFPAGDAGGGETQYF
CDR3nt: TGCGCCAGCAGCTTTCCAGCGGGGGACGCTGGTGGGGGGGAGACCCAGTACTTC

j_gene: TRBJ2-7
abundance: .
v_gene: TRBV18
d_gene: TRBD2
CDR3aa: CASSPSPGLAGARREQYF
CDR3nt: TGTGCCAGCTCACCATCCCCGGGACTAGCGGGGGCCCGGCGCGAGCAGTACTTC

j_gene: TRBJ2-1
abundance: .
v_gene: TRBV5-5
d_gene: TRBD1
CDR3aa: CASSSRGRGSYNEQFF
CDR3nt: TGTGCCAGCAGCTCCAGGGGGCGCGGCTCCTACAATGAGCAGTTCTTC

j_gene: TRBJ1-2
abundance: once
v_gene: TRBV9
d_gene: TRBD1
CDR3aa: CASSDPGTGFDYGYTF
CDR3nt: TGTGCCAGCAGCGATCCCGGGACAGGGTTCGACTATGGCTACACCTTC

j_gene: TRBJ2-5
abundance: .
v_gene: TRBV6-5
d_gene: TRBD1
CDR3aa: CASSYPGTDPQETQYF
CDR3nt: TGTGCCAGCAGTTACCCCGGGACAGATCCACAAGAGACCCAGTACTTC

j_gene: TRBJ2-7
abundance: .
v_gene: TRBV19
d_gene: TRBD1
CDR3aa: CASSIYDRDESEQYF
CDR3nt: TGTGCCAGTAGTATCTATGACAGGGATGAAAGCGAGCAGTACTTC

j_gene: TRBJ1-4
abundance: once
v_gene: TRBV30
d_gene: TRBD1
CDR3aa: CAYDRGGEKLFF
CDR3nt: TGTGCCTATGACAGGGGTGGGGAAAAACTGTTTTTT

j_gene: TRBJ1-2
abundance: .
v_gene: TRBV7-9
d_gene: .
CDR3aa: CASSLKGQYYGYTF
CDR3nt: TGTGCCAGCAGCTTGAAAGGACAGTACTATGGCTACACCTTC

j_gene: TRBJ2-3
abundance: .
v_gene: TRBV11-3
d_gene: .
CDR3aa: CASSSRLVPDTQYF
CDR3nt: TGTGCCAGCAGCTCACGACTAGTCCCAGATACGCAGTATTTT

j_gene: TRBJ1-6
abundance: .
v_gene: TRBV4-1
d_gene: .
CDR3aa: CASSPSPLRVSYNSPLHF
CDR3nt: TGCGCCAGCAGCCCCTCCCCCCTCCGGGTGTCTTATAATTCACCCCTCCACTTT

j_gene: TRBJ1-2
abundance: .
v_gene: TRBV4-1
d_gene: TRBD1
CDR3aa: CASSPSTGIYGYTF
CDR3nt: TGCGCCAGCAGCCCTTCGACAGGGATCTATGGCTACACCTTC

j_gene: TRBJ1-1
abundance: .
v_gene: TRBV10-3
d_gene: .
CDR3aa: CAMLDSMGTEAFF
CDR3nt: TGTGCCATGCTGGACTCTATGGGGACTGAAGCTTTCTTT

j_gene: TRBJ2-1
abundance: .
v_gene: TRBV7-9
d_gene: .
CDR3aa: CASSFSGNEQFF
CDR3nt: TGTGCCAGCAGCTTTTCAGGGAATGAGCAGTTCTTC

j_gene: TRBJ2-6
abundance: few
v_gene: TRBV5-4
d_gene: TRBD1
CDR3aa: CASSLNRGWANVLTF
CDR3nt: TGTGCCAGCAGCCTTAACAGGGGTTGGGCCAACGTCCTGACTTTC

j_gene: TRBJ1-2
abundance: .
v_gene: TRBV9
d_gene: .
CDR3aa: CASSVGGIGYGYTF
CDR3nt: TGTGCCAGCAGCGTTGGGGGGATTGGCTATGGCTACACCTTC

j_gene: TRBJ1-6
abundance: .
v_gene: TRBV10-3
d_gene: TRBD1
CDR3aa: CAIRDGRGLDSPLHF
CDR3nt: TGTGCCATCAGGGACGGCAGGGGGCTCGATTCACCCCTCCACTTT

j_gene: TRBJ2-2
abundance: few
v_gene: TRBV18
d_gene: .
CDR3aa: CASSPWHAIEELFF
CDR3nt: TGTGCCAGCTCACCATGGCATGCCATCGAGGAGCTGTTTTTT

j_gene: TRBJ2-7
abundance: .
v_gene: TRBV6-5
d_gene: .
CDR3aa: CASSRGSYSYEQYF
CDR3nt: TGTGCCAGCAGTCGGGGGTCCTACTCCTACGAGCAGTACTTC

j_gene: TRBJ2-6
abundance: few
v_gene: TRBV6-4
d_gene: .
CDR3aa: CASSDSAAAGANVLTF
CDR3nt: TGTGCCAGCAGTGACTCAGCGGCCGCCGGGGCCAACGTCCTGACTTTC

j_gene: TRBJ1-2
abundance: .
v_gene: TRBV29-1
d_gene: .
CDR3aa: CSVEADRLNYGYTF
CDR3nt: TGCAGCGTTGAAGCCGACAGACTTAACTATGGCTACACCTTC